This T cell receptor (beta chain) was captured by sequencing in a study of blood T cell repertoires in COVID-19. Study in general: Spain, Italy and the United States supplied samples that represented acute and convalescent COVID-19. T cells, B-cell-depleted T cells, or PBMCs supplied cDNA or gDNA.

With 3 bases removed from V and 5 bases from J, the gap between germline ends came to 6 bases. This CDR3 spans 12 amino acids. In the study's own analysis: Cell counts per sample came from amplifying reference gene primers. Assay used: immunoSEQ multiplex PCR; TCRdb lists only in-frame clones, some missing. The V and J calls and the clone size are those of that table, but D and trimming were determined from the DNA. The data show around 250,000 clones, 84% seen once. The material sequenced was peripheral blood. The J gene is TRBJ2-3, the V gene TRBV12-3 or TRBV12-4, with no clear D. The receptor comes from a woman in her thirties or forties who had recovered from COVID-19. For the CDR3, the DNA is TGTGCCAGCAGTTTGTTTCGAGATACGCAGTATTTT. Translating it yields CASSLFRDTQYF.